The text below deals with one T cell receptor beta chain. Many counts were recorded for this clonotype. No cognate antigen has been identified for it. No base-level quality is on record; no much larger clone is a single base apart. In the paper's terms, the time point label means: 45 days after influenza vaccine administration. This entry comes from a study of response to subunit inactivated influenza vaccine (dated by TCRdb to the late 2010s). Study-level background: Deep quantitative T cell receptor repertoire profiling was used in the study to track responses to a trivalent subunit inactivated influenza vaccine. Study-wide conclusions, independent of this receptor: According to the authors, only a limited number of new T cells may be recruited by each seasonal influenza vaccination.

Libraries were constructed by RT-PCR. For sequencing, an Illumina HiSeq 2500 was employed. TCRdb trimmed public reads at Q25 via fastp, called clones via MiXCR and kept in-frame beta chains. Each CDR3 protein gets just one entry, which takes the most common genes and DNA from the rows behind it. Recorded for this sample are around 480,000 distinct CDR3 sequences; roughly 9.8% of them occurred a single time. The top ten constitute approximately 12% of the sample. The starting material was PBMCs from blood, obtained 35 to 45 days after vaccination. This TCR was recovered from a man in his fifties who received an inactivated influenza vaccine. Donor details come from another sample of the same person, matched by shared clones.

The sequence in DNA is TGTGCCAGCAGTTTGGGACAGGGGGTTGCCAATGAGCAGTTCTTC. It codes for CASSLGQGVANEQFF. The chain joins TRBV12-3 or TRBV12-4 to TRBJ2-1, with TRBD1 identical over 11 junction bases. Unmatched junction bases come to 4, with V trimmed by 3 bases and J by 6 bases. From the cysteine up to the phenylalanine, the CDR3 has a length of 15 residues. The entry retains the CDR3 DNA only, 45 bases that are in frame from base 1.